Listed below are T cell receptor beta chains from one sample, sequenced in a study of cytomegalovirus exposure and HLA in healthy donors. Using immunoSEQ multiplex PCR, the repertoire was profiled, and TCRdb retains in-frame clones only, with some absent. The table gives 110,000 to 150,000 clones; the top ten clones make up roughly 2.6% of it. Sequenced sample: PBMCs. All receptors derive from a man between 35 and 55 years old in good health and CMV-seronegative. Both conserved end residues are part of each CDR3. A D gene is named only where the DNA matches it firmly.

j_call	v_call	d_call	cdr3_nt	cdr3_aa
TRBJ2-7	TRBV19	.	TGTGCCAGTAGTCGACGCACACAGGGCTACGAGCAGTACTTC	CASSRRTQGYEQYF
TRBJ1-5	TRBV7-2	.	TGTGCCAGCAGCTTAGCTGGGGGAGGAGGTCAGCCCCAGCATTTT	CASSLAGGGGQPQHF
TRBJ1-1	TRBV5-1	TRBD1	TGCGCCAGCAGCTCCGGGCCAGGGACAGGGCTTGAAGCTTTCTTT	CASSSGPGTGLEAFF
TRBJ1-1	TRBV6-5	.	TGTGCCAGCAGTTCGCCTTACAGCAACACTGAAGCTTTCTTT	CASSSPYSNTEAFF
TRBJ1-2	TRBV29-1	TRBD1	TGCAGCGCCGAACAGGGGACCGACTATGGCTACACCTTC	CSAEQGTDYGYTF
TRBJ1-2	TRBV29-1	.	TGCACAAGCCGGGACTCATCGTATGGCTACACCTTC	CTSRDSSYGYTF
TRBJ1-5	TRBV7-2	TRBD1	TGTGCCAGCAGCTTAGCGGGACAGCTCAATCAGCCCCAGCATTTT	CASSLAGQLNQPQHF
TRBJ2-7	TRBV6-6	.	TGTGCCAGCAGTTACGTGCAGGGTTCCTACGAGCAGTACTTC	CASSYVQGSYEQYF
TRBJ2-1	TRBV7-3	TRBD2	TGTGCCAGCAGTCTTAGCGGGAACAATGAGCAGTTCTTC	CASSLSGNNEQFF
TRBJ2-3	TRBV6-4	.	TGTGCCAGCAGAGGGGGGGCCGGAGATACGCAGTATTTT	CASRGGAGDTQYF
TRBJ1-5	TRBV5-6	.	TGTGCCAGCAGCTTGTCCCAGGGGTGGAAGGGAAATAGCAATCAGCCCCAGCATTTT	CASSLSQGWKGNSNQPQHF
TRBJ2-1	TRBV18	.	TGTGCCAGCTCATCAGACTTGAGCTCCTACAATGAGCAGTTCTTC	CASSSDLSSYNEQFF
TRBJ2-7	TRBV6-6	TRBD1	TGTGCCAGCAGGAGACCCGGGACAGACTACGAGCAGTACTTC	CASRRPGTDYEQYF
TRBJ2-3	TRBV28	.	TGTGCCAGCACCCCCCCTTCGGTCGTAGCTAGCACAGATACGCAGTATTTT	CASTPPSVVASTDTQYF
TRBJ2-3	TRBV28	TRBD2	TGTGCCAGCAGTCGAGGGGAGGGTACGCAGTATTTT	CASSRGEGTQYF
TRBJ2-7	TRBV11-1	.	TGTGCCAGCAGCTTAGCCGGCTACGAGCAGTACTTC	CASSLAGYEQYF
TRBJ1-2	TRBV7-3	TRBD1	TGTGCCAGCAGCTTATCCGCCACAGGGGCCTATGGCTACACCTTC	CASSLSATGAYGYTF
TRBJ2-3	TRBV7-2	.	TGTGCCAGCAGCGCCTTTCCCGGGGTTTTCACAGATACGCAGTATTTT	CASSAFPGVFTDTQYF
TRBJ1-2	TRBV5-4	TRBD1	TGTGCCGGCAGCTCGAGACAGGGTGGTGGCTACACCTTC	CAGSSRQGGGYTF
TRBJ1-6	TRBV25-1	TRBD1	TGTGCCAGCAGGGAGGGACAGTTGTATAATTCACCCCTCCACTTT	CASREGQLYNSPLHF
TRBJ2-1	TRBV19	TRBD1	TGTGCCAGTAGTAGCCGGACAGGGGGAGGGAATGAGCAGTTCTTC	CASSSRTGGGNEQFF